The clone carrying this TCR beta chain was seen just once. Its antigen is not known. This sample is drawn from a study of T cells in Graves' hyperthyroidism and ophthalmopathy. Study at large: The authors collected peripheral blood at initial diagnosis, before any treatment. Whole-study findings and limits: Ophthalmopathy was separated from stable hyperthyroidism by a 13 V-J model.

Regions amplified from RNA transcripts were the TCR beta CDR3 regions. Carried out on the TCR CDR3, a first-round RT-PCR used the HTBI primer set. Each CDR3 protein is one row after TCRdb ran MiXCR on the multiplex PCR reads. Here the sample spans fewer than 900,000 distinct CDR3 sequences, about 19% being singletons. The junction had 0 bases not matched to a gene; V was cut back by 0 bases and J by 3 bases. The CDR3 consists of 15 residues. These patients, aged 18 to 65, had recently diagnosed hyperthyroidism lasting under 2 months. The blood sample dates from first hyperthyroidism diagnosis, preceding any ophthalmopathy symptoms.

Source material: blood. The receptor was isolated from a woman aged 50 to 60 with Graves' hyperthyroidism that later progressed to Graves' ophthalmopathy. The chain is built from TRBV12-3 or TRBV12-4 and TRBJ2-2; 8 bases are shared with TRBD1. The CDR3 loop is CASSLAQGDTGELFF. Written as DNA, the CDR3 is TGTGCCAGCAGTTTAGCACAGGGGGACACCGGGGAGCTGTTTTTT.